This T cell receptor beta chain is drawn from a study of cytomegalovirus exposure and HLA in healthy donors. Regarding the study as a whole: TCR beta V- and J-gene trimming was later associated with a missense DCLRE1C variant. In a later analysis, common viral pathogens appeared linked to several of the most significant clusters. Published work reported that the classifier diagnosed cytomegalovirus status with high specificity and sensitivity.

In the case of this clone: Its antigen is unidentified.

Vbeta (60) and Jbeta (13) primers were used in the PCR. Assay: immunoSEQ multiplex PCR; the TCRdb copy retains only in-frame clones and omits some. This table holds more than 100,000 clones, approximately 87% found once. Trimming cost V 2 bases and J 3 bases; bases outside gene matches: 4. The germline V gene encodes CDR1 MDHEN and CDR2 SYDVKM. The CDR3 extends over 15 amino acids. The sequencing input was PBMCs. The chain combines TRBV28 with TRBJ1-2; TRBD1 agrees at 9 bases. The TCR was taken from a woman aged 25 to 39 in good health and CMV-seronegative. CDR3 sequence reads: CASSLTGGSYYGYTF. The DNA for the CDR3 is TGTGCCAGCAGTTTAACAGGGGGCTCGTACTATGGCTACACCTTC.